Presented here are 12 T cell receptor beta chains from one specimen sequenced in a study of beta chain features in type 1 diabetes. The isolated RNA, all of it, was reverse transcribed, so expressed TCRB transcripts were what got sequenced. Profiling relied on immunoSEQ multiplex PCR, and the TCRdb table lists in-frame clones only, not all of them. The sample lists around 250,000 clones; roughly 70% were seen once. Sequencing was carried out using naive CD4+ T cells from blood. Receptor source: a man aged 30 to 39 in good health.

V usage is TRBV7-2 and J usage is TRBJ2-3; 8 nucleotides agree with TRBD2. Germline V lookup: CDR1 SGHTA, CDR2 FQGNSA. The CDR3 loop spans 17 amino acids. J was trimmed by 2 bases and V by 6 bases; bases with no gene match: 13. In DNA, the CDR3 is TGTGCCAGCAGATCTTACTTTAGCGGGGAGAACACAGATACGCAGTATTTT. Its translation: CASRSYFSGENTDTQYF.

The chain carries TRBV7-9 and TRBJ2-4; no reliable D call. Looked up from germline, CDR1 is SEHNR and CDR2 is FQNEAQ (reference sequence). The CDR3 length is 18 residues. Trimming took off 4 bases at V and 0 bases at J, with 19 bases between the two ends. CDR3 sequence: CASSSLPGLTIAKNIQYF. CDR3 nucleotides: TGTGCCAGCAGCTCCCTACCGGGTCTCACTATAGCCAAAAACATTCAGTACTTC.

The J gene is TRBJ2-5, the V gene TRBV14, with D hard to call. CDR1 is SGHDN, CDR2 FVKESK, per germline. V was shortened by 1 base and J by 5 bases, with 8 bases between the two germline ends. This CDR3 contains 13 residues. Written as DNA, the CDR3 is TGTGCCAGCAGCCAAGGATCTCAGGAGACCCAGTACTTC. It yields the protein CASSQGSQETQYF.

This clone was seen more than once but under ten times. The chain uses TRBV5-1 and TRBJ2-7; D unresolved. V was cut by 0 bases and J by 3 bases, with 7 bases left in between. Germline CDR1 SGHRS, CDR2 YFSETQ. The CDR3 runs 13 residues. CDR3 DNA: TGCGCCAGCAGCTTGGGACAAGACTACGAGCAGTACTTC. The encoded protein is CASSLGQDYEQYF.

The sample holds a few counts of this clone. The chain combines TRBV30 with TRBJ1-5; no clear D gene. V was cut by 0 bases and J by 6 bases, with 12 bases left in between. The CDR3 has 14 residues. Germline values: CDR1 GTSNPN, CDR2 SVGIG (reference sequence). The DNA of the CDR3 is TGTGCCTGGAGTGTACGGGCGGGAGGTCAGCCCCAGCATTTT. This translates into CAWSVRAGGQPQHF.

The chain carries TRBV28 and TRBJ2-7, with 9 bases fitting TRBD2. The CDR3 sequence is 15 residues long. Germline loops: CDR1 MDHEN, CDR2 SYDVKM. Germline trimming cut 8 bases from V and 6 bases from J; bases unmatched to any gene: 14. DNA of the CDR3: TGTGCCAGCGATGCACCGGGACTAGCCCTCGGCGAGCAGTACTTC. Its translation is CASDAPGLALGEQYF.

This clone has a single count. V gene TRBV30 combines with J gene TRBJ2-2; perhaps TRBD2 as D (6 bases). This CDR3 comprises 14 residues. Germline CDR1 and CDR2: GTSNPN and SVGIG (reference sequence). V shed 2 bases and J shed 2 bases, with 9 bases lying between them. The CDR3 loop reads CAWSLGTNTGELFF. CDR3 sequence (DNA): TGTGCCTGGAGTCTCGGGACTAACACCGGGGAGCTGTTTTTT.

The J gene is TRBJ2-1, the V gene TRBV20-1; D gene unclear. This CDR3 has 11 amino acids. V lost 8 bases and J lost 8, with 13 bases in between. Germline V gene lookup returns CDR1 DFQATT and CDR2 SNEGSKA (reference sequence). This CDR3 reads CSTNLRDEQFF. The CDR3 DNA is TGCAGTACTAACCTAAGGGATGAGCAGTTCTTC.

This chain joins TRBV28 and TRBJ1-2; D is unresolved. CDR1 and CDR2 from the germline V gene are MDHEN and SYDVKM. V was trimmed by 4 bases and J by 4 bases, leaving 13 bases between them. The CDR3 spans 14 residues. The CDR3 coding sequence is TGTGCCAGCAGTTCCATGGTGGGAATCTATGGCTACACCTTC. Protein sequence: CASSSMVGIYGYTF.

This clone was picked up one time. The rearrangement uses TRBV29-1 and TRBJ2-1; D is undetermined. The CDR3 is made up of 13 amino acids. Germline values: CDR1 SQVTM, CDR2 ANQGSEA. The V end was cut by 0 bases, the J end by 7 bases, with 10 bases between. CDR3 in DNA: TGCAGCGTTGAAGATCGGGCTTCGAATGAGCAGTTCTTC. As protein: CSVEDRASNEQFF.

The chain uses TRBV7-9 and TRBJ2-5; D is uncertain. The germline V and J ends were trimmed by 3 bases and 3 bases, with 8 bases remaining between them. From germline, CDR1 is SEHNR and CDR2 FQNEAQ (reference sequence). The CDR3 totals 13 residues. For the CDR3, the DNA is TGTGCCAGCAGCTTTCGGGCAGAAGAGACCCAGTACTTC. Its translation: CASSFRAEETQYF.

The chain has TRBV27 and TRBJ2-3, with D hard to call. The CDR3 contains 13 residues. The V gene's germline CDR1 is MNHEY and CDR2 SMNVEV (reference sequence). The V and J ends lost 5 bases and 0 bases respectively, with 6 bases between them. The DNA for the CDR3 is TGTGCCAGCAGTCCGTCTAGCACAGATACGCAGTATTTT. It translates to CASSPSSTDTQYF.